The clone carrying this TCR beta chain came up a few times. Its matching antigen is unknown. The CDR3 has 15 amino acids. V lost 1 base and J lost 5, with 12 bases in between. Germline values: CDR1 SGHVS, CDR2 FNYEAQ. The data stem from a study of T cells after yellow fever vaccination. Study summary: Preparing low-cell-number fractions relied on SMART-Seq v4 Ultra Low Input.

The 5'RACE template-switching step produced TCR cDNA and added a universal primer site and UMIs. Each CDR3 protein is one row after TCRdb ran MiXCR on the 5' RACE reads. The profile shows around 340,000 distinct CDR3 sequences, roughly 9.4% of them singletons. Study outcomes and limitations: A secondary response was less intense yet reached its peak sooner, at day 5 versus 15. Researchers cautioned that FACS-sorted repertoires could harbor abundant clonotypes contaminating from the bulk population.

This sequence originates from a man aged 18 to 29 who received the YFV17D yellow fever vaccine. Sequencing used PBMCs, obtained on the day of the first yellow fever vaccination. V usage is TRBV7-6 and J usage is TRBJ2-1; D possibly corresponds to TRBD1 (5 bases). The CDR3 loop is CASSLVQGGNNEQFF. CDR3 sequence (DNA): TGTGCCAGCAGCTTAGTGCAGGGTGGAAACAATGAGCAGTTCTTC.